A single sample is the source of the 10 T cell receptor beta chains below, sequenced in a study of T cells in Graves' hyperthyroidism and ophthalmopathy. Amplification of TCR beta CDR3 regions was performed using RNA transcripts as template. In the first-round RT-PCR of the TCR CDR3, the HTBI primer set was used. TCRdb used MiXCR to reprocess the multiplex PCR reads, holding one entry per CDR3 protein. This table has roughly 290,000 distinct CDR3 sequences, 13% appearing once. The sample was blood. Source of these receptors: a woman between 25 and 40 years old with Graves' hyperthyroidism that later progressed to Graves' ophthalmopathy.

In its sample, this clonotype was seen many times. The chain employs TRBV30 and TRBJ1-4; 7 nucleotides align to TRBD1. V trimming: 7 bases; J trimming: 3 bases; junction bases outside the gene matches: 11. This CDR3 is built from 15 residues. CDR1 and CDR2 from the germline V gene are GTSNPN and SVGIG (reference sequence). The CDR3 sequence: CALTKTGWANEKLFF. The DNA for the CDR3 is TGTGCCTTAACAAAGACAGGGTGGGCTAATGAAAAACTGTTTTTT.

This clonotype was recorded at least ten times. The rearrangement uses TRBV7-2 and TRBJ2-3; either TRBD1 or TRBD2 may supply D (5 bases each). The CDR3 length is 13 residues. The ends were cut back, 1 base at V and 11 bases at J, with 13 bases in the middle. Germline CDR1 reads SGHTA; CDR2 reads FQGNSA. The CDR3 region is CASSLVRWDVQYF. As DNA, the CDR3 is TGTGCCAGCAGCTTAGTTCGGTGGGACGTGCAGTATTTT.

This clonotype showed up many times. The chain combines TRBV11-2 with TRBJ2-2; 8 nucleotides line up with TRBD2. The CDR3 runs to 15 residues. Trimming cost V 3 bases and J 6 bases; bases outside gene matches: 6. From germline, CDR1 is SGHAT and CDR2 FQNNGV. CDR3 region: CASSFGLAPSGELFF. The CDR3 nucleotides are TGTGCCAGCAGCTTCGGACTAGCTCCTTCCGGGGAGCTGTTTTTT.

The J gene is TRBJ2-5, the V gene TRBV27, with 7 bases identical to TRBD2. Trimming removed 3 bases from V and 6 bases from J; junction bases left unmatched: 10. Germline values: CDR1 MNHEY, CDR2 SMNVEV (reference sequence). The CDR3 length is 15 residues. The CDR3 loop reads CASSLRGSGLKTQYF. The DNA for the CDR3 is TGTGCCAGCAGTTTGCGCGGGAGCGGACTAAAGACCCAGTACTTC.

About this clonotype itself: Possible read error: a much larger clone is one base away. The chain links TRBV5-1 to TRBJ2-2, with TRBD2 matching over 13 bases. The CDR3 is 16 amino acids. Germline V gene sequence: CDR1 SGHRS, CDR2 YFSETQ. The trim removed 3 bases at V and 4 bases at J, leaving 3 bases unmatched. In DNA, the CDR3 is TGCGCCAGCAGCTCTGGACTAGCGGGAGCCACCGGGGAGCTGTTTTTT. Its protein product is CASSSGLAGATGELFF.

This clonotype has a count of ten or more. The V call is TRBV7-9, the J call TRBJ1-1; D remains ambiguous. Trimming cost V 4 bases and J 5 bases, with 11 bases left between them. The CDR3 is made up of 13 amino acids. Per germline, CDR1 SEHNR and CDR2 FQNEAQ (reference sequence). CDR3 bases: TGTGCCAGCAGCTCATTAGGCGGTACTGAAGCTTTCTTT. It translates to CASSSLGGTEAFF.

This clonotype was seen repeatedly, ten times or more. The chain uses TRBV18 and TRBJ1-1; no definite D call. V lost 0 bases to trimming and J lost 0 bases, with 14 bases between them. The CDR3 totals 17 residues. The germline CDR1 and CDR2 sequences are KGHSH and LQKENI. The CDR3 nucleotides are TGTGCCAGCTCACCACCGGGCAGGCCAAGGGTGAACACTGAAGCTTTCTTT. It encodes CASSPPGRPRVNTEAFF. Drawing the rest from reference TRBV18 and TRBJ1-1, the complete variable domain is NAGVMQNPRHLVRRRGQEARLRCSPMKGHSHVYWYRQLPEEGLKFMVYLQKENIIDESGMPKERFSAEFPKEGPSILRIQQVVRGDSAAYFCASSPPGRPRVNTEAFFGQGTRLTVV.

This clonotype was recorded at least ten times. The V gene is TRBV5-1, the J gene TRBJ2-5, with unresolved D. From germline, CDR1 is SGHRS and CDR2 YFSETQ. The V end was cut by 6 bases, the J end by 1 base, with 13 bases between. The CDR3 is made up of 14 amino acids. CDR3 in amino acids: CASTRSPTQETQYF. CDR3 DNA: TGCGCCAGCACCAGGTCCCCCACCCAAGAGACCCAGTACTTC.

The chain is built from TRBV28 and TRBJ2-5; either TRBD1 or TRBD2 may fit D (5 bases each). V gave up 6 bases and J gave up 5 bases, with 13 bases separating them. This CDR3 comprises 13 residues. Looked up from germline, CDR1 is MDHEN and CDR2 is SYDVKM. The CDR3 loop reads CASRLWGKETQYF. The CDR3, as DNA: TGTGCCAGCAGACTCTGGGGGAAGGAGACCCAGTACTTC.

This clonotype was found many times. The chain has TRBV12-5 and TRBJ1-2; maybe TRBD1 (5 bases). This CDR3 has 13 residues. Trimming shortened V by 7 bases and J by 2 bases, and 11 bases separated the two germline ends. Germline CDR1 LGHNT, CDR2 FRNRAP. CDR3 region: CASAEKGNYGYTF. CDR3 nucleotides: TGTGCTAGTGCCGAGAAGGGGAACTATGGCTACACCTTC.